Listed below are T cell receptor beta chains from one sample, sequenced in a study of T cell responses to AZD1222 COVID-19 vaccine. Here immunoSEQ multiplex PCR was the method, and the copy in TCRdb shows in-frame clones only, minus some. The sample carries around 160,000 clones, under 95% recorded once. Sequenced here: peripheral blood, sampled on day 0 of AZD1222 vaccination. These receptor sequences come from an adult in good health. Both conserved end residues are part of each CDR3. Each record gives: D gene, clone size, J gene, V gene, CDR3 protein, CDR3 DNA. The D gene is left open where the match is weak. Some rows have no size entry. The others give once, few or many, or a class for an expanded clone.

NA	NA	TRBJ2-5	TRBV2	CASSRPGMERETQYF	TGTGCCAGCAGCCGTCCTGGGATGGAGCGAGAGACCCAGTACTTC
NA	NA	TRBJ1-2	TRBV10-3	CAISESHRGRGYTF	TGTGCCATCAGTGAGTCGCACAGAGGAAGGGGCTACACCTTC
NA	NA	TRBJ2-3	TRBV24-1	CATSDGNRGTDTQYF	TGTGCCACCAGTGATGGAAACAGGGGCACAGATACGCAGTATTTT
TRBD1	NA	TRBJ2-5	TRBV10-1	CASSEGYLQGIGETQYF	TGCGCCAGCAGTGAAGGTTATCTACAGGGGATAGGAGAGACCCAGTACTTC
NA	NA	TRBJ2-7	TRBV15	CATSTPGWRGLHEQYF	TGTGCCACCAGCACCCCAGGATGGAGGGGGCTCCACGAGCAGTACTTC
TRBD2	NA	TRBJ2-7	TRBV5-1	CASSLAGLAGDFGDEQYF	TGCGCCAGCAGCTTGGCCGGACTAGCGGGGGACTTCGGTGACGAGCAGTACTTC
NA	NA	TRBJ1-1	TRBV11-2	CASSFQWRQNTEAFF	TGTGCCAGCAGCTTCCAATGGAGACAGAACACTGAAGCTTTCTTT
TRBD1	NA	TRBJ1-2	TRBV19	CASTNPGTGGTGYTF	TGTGCCAGTACCAACCCGGGGACAGGGGGGACTGGCTACACCTTC
TRBD1	NA	TRBJ1-1	TRBV6-5	CASGGQAGTEAFF	TGTGCCAGCGGGGGACAGGCGGGGACTGAAGCTTTCTTT
TRBD1	NA	TRBJ1-5	TRBV6-6	CASLQGGQPQHF	TGTGCCAGCCTACAGGGGGGCCAGCCCCAGCATTTT
NA	NA	TRBJ2-2	TRBV5-1	CASSSKGVWLFF	TGCGCCAGCAGCTCGAAAGGGGTTTGGCTGTTTTTT
NA	NA	TRBJ2-6	TRBV19	CASRSGRISGANVLTF	TGTGCCAGTAGGAGCGGGCGTATCTCTGGGGCCAACGTCCTGACTTTC
TRBD1	NA	TRBJ1-5	TRBV6-6	CASSPRQGSGANQPQHF	TGTGCCAGCAGTCCACGACAGGGTTCGGGCGCAAATCAGCCCCAGCATTTT
TRBD1	NA	TRBJ2-7	TRBV10-2	CASGQGAEQYF	TGCGCCAGCGGACAGGGGGCCGAGCAGTACTTC
NA	NA	TRBJ2-1	TRBV25-1	CASSRGAVGEQFF	TGTGCCAGTAGCAGGGGGGCGGTCGGTGAGCAGTTCTTC
TRBD1	NA	TRBJ1-6	TRBV5-6	CASSRDRGQDSPLHF	TGTGCCAGCAGCCGGGACAGGGGGCAGGATTCACCCCTCCACTTT
TRBD1	NA	TRBJ1-2	TRBV27	CASTPLGQGDYGYTF	TGTGCCAGCACACCTCTGGGACAGGGGGACTATGGCTACACCTTC
TRBD1	NA	TRBJ2-1	TRBV15	CATSRDLRDRGRGEQFF	TGTGCCACCAGCAGAGATCTGCGGGACAGGGGCCGGGGTGAGCAGTTCTTC
NA	NA	TRBJ1-4	TRBV2	CASSERQYEKLFF	TGTGCCAGCAGTGAAAGGCAGTATGAAAAACTGTTTTTT
NA	NA	TRBJ1-1	TRBV5-1	CASSLDTDNTEAFF	TGCGCCAGCAGCTTGGACACGGATAACACTGAAGCTTTCTTT
NA	NA	TRBJ1-3	TRBV5-1	CASSLGQSENTIYF	TGCGCCAGCAGCTTGGGACAGTCGGAAAACACCATATATTTT
NA	NA	TRBJ2-3	TRBV7-9	CASSPRQTDTQYF	TGTGCCAGCAGCCCTCGACAGACAGATACGCAGTATTTT
TRBD1	NA	TRBJ2-7	TRBV9	CASSVEGQGDYEQYF	TGTGCCAGCAGCGTAGAGGGGCAGGGGGACTACGAGCAGTACTTC
TRBD1	NA	TRBJ1-4	TRBV7-9	CASSRRQGWEEKLFF	TGTGCCAGCAGCAGGCGACAGGGGTGGGAAGAAAAACTGTTTTTT
TRBD1	NA	TRBJ1-1	TRBV19	CASSARGPAEAFF	TGTGCCAGTAGTGCCAGGGGGCCGGCTGAAGCTTTCTTT
TRBD1	NA	TRBJ1-2	TRBV19	CASSRTGEDYGYTF	TGTGCCAGTAGTAGGACAGGGGAGGACTATGGCTACACCTTC
TRBD1	NA	TRBJ1-4	TRBV5-1	CASRETGTGSEKLFF	TGCGCCAGCAGAGAAACCGGGACAGGGAGTGAAAAACTGTTTTTT
NA	NA	TRBJ1-3	TRBV10-3	CAISVDSSGNTIYF	TGTGCCATCAGTGTGGACAGCTCTGGAAACACCATATATTTT
NA	NA	TRBJ2-7	TRBV5-1	CASSSGDVREQYF	TGCGCCAGCAGTTCAGGAGATGTCCGCGAGCAGTACTTC
NA	NA	TRBJ1-5	TRBV18	CASSPLGGSNQPQHF	TGTGCCAGCTCACCACTGGGAGGTAGCAATCAGCCCCAGCATTTT
NA	NA	TRBJ1-1	TRBV19	CASSSGNTEAFF	TGTGCCAGTAGTTCAGGGAACACTGAAGCTTTCTTT
TRBD1	NA	TRBJ1-1	TRBV19	CASSITQGETEAFF	TGTGCCAGTAGTATCACCCAGGGGGAAACTGAAGCTTTCTTT
NA	NA	TRBJ1-2	TRBV15	CATSRVRRANYGYTF	TGTGCCACCAGCAGAGTCAGGCGAGCTAACTATGGCTACACCTTC
NA	few	TRBJ2-5	TRBV5-1	CASSLARTRETQYF	TGCGCCAGCAGCTTGGCTCGGACCCGAGAGACCCAGTACTTC
NA	NA	TRBJ1-2	TRBV3-1/TRBV3-2	CASSQLTESNYGYTF	TGTGCCAGCAGCCAACTGACAGAATCTAACTATGGCTACACCTTC
TRBD2	NA	TRBJ2-1	TRBV28	CASSYSGSTNEQFF	TGTGCCAGCAGTTATAGCGGGAGTACAAATGAGCAGTTCTTC
NA	NA	TRBJ1-4	TRBV7-9	CASKVGPNEKLFF	TGTGCCAGCAAAGTCGGACCTAATGAAAAACTGTTTTTT
NA	NA	TRBJ2-7	TRBV12-2	CASRLDIRDSRTPYEQYF	TGTGCAAGTCGCTTAGATATTAGAGACTCCCGAACGCCCTACGAGCAGTACTTC
TRBD2	NA	TRBJ2-6	TRBV6-2/TRBV6-3	CASIPSGSGANVLTF	TGTGCCAGCATCCCCAGCGGGAGTGGGGCCAACGTCCTGACTTTC
NA	few	TRBJ1-3	TRBV7-9	CASSQTRNSGNTIYF	TGTGCCAGCAGCCAGACGCGAAACTCTGGAAACACCATATATTTT
NA	NA	TRBJ1-5	TRBV10-2	CASSDRLWGPQHF	TGCGCCAGCAGTGACAGGCTTTGGGGACCCCAGCATTTT
NA	NA	TRBJ1-1	TRBV5-1	CASRLGWGSTEAFF	TGCGCCAGCAGATTGGGCTGGGGAAGCACTGAAGCTTTCTTT
TRBD2	NA	TRBJ2-3	TRBV5-6	CASSSLAGVGRTDTQYF	TGTGCCAGCAGCTCCTTAGCGGGAGTAGGGAGGACAGATACGCAGTATTTT
NA	NA	TRBJ1-4	TRBV2	CASTRDTKGNEKLFF	TGTGCCAGCACCCGGGACACCAAGGGTAATGAAAAACTGTTTTTT
NA	NA	TRBJ2-1	TRBV24-1	CATSSTQEDEQFF	TGTGCCACCTCCTCGACCCAAGAGGATGAGCAGTTCTTC
NA	NA	TRBJ1-6	TRBV5-1	CASRVQPNNSPLHF	TGCGCCAGCAGAGTACAGCCTAATAATTCACCCCTCCACTTT
NA	NA	TRBJ1-1	TRBV2	CASTDERGVGPEAFF	TGTGCCAGCACCGATGAAAGGGGGGTCGGCCCTGAAGCTTTCTTT
TRBD2	NA	TRBJ2-2	TRBV7-2	CASSLEPAGGAGELFF	TGTGCCAGCAGCTTAGAGCCAGCGGGAGGAGCCGGGGAGCTGTTTTTT
TRBD1	once	TRBJ1-5	TRBV13	CASSLQGGPQHF	TGTGCCAGCAGCTTACAGGGGGGGCCCCAGCATTTT
NA	NA	TRBJ1-1	TRBV6-5	CASTDRGGNTEAFF	TGTGCCAGCACCGACCGAGGGGGGAACACTGAAGCTTTCTTT
NA	NA	TRBJ2-2	TRBV7-9	CASSPGSNTGELFF	TGTGCCAGCAGCCCGGGTTCGAACACCGGGGAGCTGTTTTTT
TRBD1	NA	TRBJ1-2	TRBV5-1	CASSLGQGASVVNGYTF	TGCGCCAGCAGCTTGGGGCAGGGGGCATCGGTGGTGAATGGCTACACCTTC